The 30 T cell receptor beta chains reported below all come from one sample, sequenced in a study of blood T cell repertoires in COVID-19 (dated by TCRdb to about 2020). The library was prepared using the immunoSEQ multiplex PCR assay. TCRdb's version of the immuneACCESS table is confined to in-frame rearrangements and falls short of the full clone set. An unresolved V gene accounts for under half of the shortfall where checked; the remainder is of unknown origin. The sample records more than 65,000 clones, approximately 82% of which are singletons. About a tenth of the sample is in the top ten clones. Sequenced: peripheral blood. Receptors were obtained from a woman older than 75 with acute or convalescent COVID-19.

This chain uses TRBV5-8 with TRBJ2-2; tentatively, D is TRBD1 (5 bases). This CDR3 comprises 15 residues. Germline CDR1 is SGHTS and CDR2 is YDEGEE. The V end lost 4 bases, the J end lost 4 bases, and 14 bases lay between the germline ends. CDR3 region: CASSVTASFTGELFF. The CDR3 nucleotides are TGTGCCAGCAGCGTGACAGCTTCCTTCACCGGGGAGCTGTTTTTT. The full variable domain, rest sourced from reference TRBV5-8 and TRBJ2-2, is EAGVTQSPTHLIKTRGQQATLRCSPISGHTSVYWYQQALGLGLQFLLWYDEGEERNRGNFPPRFSGRQFPNYSSELNVNALELEDSALYLCASSVTASFTGELFFGEGSRLTVL.

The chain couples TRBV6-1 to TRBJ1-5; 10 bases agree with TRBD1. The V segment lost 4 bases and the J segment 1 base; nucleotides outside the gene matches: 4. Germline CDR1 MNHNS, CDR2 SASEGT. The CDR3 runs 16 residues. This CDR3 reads CASSGLDRGSNQPQHF. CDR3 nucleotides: TGTGCCAGCAGTGGATTGGACAGGGGGAGCAATCAGCCCCAGCATTTT.

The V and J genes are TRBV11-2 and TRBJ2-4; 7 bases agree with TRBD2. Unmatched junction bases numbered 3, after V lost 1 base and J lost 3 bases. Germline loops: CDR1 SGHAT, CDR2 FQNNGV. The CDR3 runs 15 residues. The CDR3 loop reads CASSLVPGGKNIQYF. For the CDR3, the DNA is TGTGCCAGCAGCTTAGTTCCGGGGGGCAAAAACATTCAGTACTTC.

The CDR3: CASSYGQGDQPQHF. CDR3 sequence (DNA): TGTGCCAGCAGTTACGGACAGGGGGATCAGCCCCAGCATTTT. The chain recombines TRBV6-6 with TRBJ1-5; the match to TRBD1 covers 10 bases. Per the germline V gene, CDR1 is MNHNY and CDR2 is SVGAGI (reference sequence). The V gene end was trimmed by 2 bases and the J gene end by 5 bases; junction bases not matched to a gene: 0. There are 14 residues in the CDR3.

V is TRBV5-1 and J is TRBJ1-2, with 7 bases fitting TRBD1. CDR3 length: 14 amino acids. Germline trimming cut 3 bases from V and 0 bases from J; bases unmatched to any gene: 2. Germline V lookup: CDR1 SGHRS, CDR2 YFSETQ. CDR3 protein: CASSSGTANYGYTF. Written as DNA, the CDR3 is TGCGCCAGCAGCTCCGGGACAGCTAACTATGGCTACACCTTC.

The CDR3, as DNA: TGTGCCAGCAGCTCCATAGATTCTAGCTCTGGAAACACCATATATTTT. Encoded protein: CASSSIDSSSGNTIYF. The chain carries TRBV11-2 and TRBJ1-3; D remains ambiguous. Trimming took 4 bases from V and 0 from J, leaving 13 bases between them. CDR1 is SGHAT and CDR2 is FQNNGV in the germline V gene. The CDR3 is made up of 16 amino acids.

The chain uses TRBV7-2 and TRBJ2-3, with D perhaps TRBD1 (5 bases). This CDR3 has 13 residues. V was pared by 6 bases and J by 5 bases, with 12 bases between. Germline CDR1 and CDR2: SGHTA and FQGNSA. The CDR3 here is CASRPAGRDTQYF. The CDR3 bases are TGTGCCAGCAGACCAGCAGGGCGAGATACGCAGTATTTT.

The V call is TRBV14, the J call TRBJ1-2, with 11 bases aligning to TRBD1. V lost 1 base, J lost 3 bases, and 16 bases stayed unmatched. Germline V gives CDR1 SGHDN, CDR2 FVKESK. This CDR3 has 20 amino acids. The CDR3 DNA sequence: TGTGCCAGCAGCCAAGTTCTTTTTCCGGGACAGGGGGTTCTAGACTATGGCTACACCTTC. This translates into CASSQVLFPGQGVLDYGYTF.

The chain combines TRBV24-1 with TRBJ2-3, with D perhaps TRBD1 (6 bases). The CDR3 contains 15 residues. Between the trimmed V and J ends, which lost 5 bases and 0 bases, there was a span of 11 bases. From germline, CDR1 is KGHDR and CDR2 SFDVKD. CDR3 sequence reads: CATSGTAASTDTQYF. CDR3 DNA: TGTGCCACCAGTGGGACAGCCGCTAGCACAGATACGCAGTATTTT.

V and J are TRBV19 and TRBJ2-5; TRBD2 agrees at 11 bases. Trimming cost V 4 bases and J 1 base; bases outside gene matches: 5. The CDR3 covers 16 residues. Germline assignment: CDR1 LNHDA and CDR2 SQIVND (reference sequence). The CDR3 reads CASSKGLAGGQETQYF. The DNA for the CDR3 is TGTGCCAGTAGTAAGGGTCTAGCGGGGGGCCAAGAGACCCAGTACTTC.

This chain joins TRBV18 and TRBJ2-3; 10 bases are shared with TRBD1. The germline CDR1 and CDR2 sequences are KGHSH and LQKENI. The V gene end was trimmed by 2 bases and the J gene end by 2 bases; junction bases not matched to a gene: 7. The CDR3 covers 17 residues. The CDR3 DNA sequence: TGTGCCAGCTCACCAGACGGGACAGGGGCCTACACAGATACGCAGTATTTT. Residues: CASSPDGTGAYTDTQYF.

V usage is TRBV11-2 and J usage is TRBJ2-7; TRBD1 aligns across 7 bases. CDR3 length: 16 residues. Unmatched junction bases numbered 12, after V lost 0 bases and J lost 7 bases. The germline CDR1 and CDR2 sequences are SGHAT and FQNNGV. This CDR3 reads CASSLEGTTGRGEQYF. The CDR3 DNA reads TGTGCCAGCAGCTTAGAGGGTACGACAGGGCGTGGGGAGCAGTACTTC.

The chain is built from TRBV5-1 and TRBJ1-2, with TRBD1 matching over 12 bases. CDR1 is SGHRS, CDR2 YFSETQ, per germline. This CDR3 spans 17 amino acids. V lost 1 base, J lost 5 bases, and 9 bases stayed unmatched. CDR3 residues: CASSLQPGQGALYGYTF. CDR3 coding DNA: TGCGCCAGCAGCTTGCAACCGGGACAGGGGGCGCTTTATGGCTACACCTTC.

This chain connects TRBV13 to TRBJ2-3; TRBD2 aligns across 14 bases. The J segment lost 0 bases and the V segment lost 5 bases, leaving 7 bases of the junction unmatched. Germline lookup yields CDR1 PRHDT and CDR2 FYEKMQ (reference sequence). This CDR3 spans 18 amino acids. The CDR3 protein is CASSLRTSGGSSTDTQYF. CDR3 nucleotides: TGTGCCAGCAGCCTCAGGACTAGCGGGGGGTCTAGCACAGATACGCAGTATTTT.

The CDR3 DNA sequence: TGTGCCAGCGAGAGGGGGATGAACACTGAAGCTTTCTTT. It encodes CASERGMNTEAFF. V and J are TRBV25-1 and TRBJ1-1; weak D call: TRBD1 (6 bases). V lost 8 bases and J 0 bases, leaving 10 bases between the germline ends. CDR3 length: 13 amino acids. Germline CDR1 and CDR2: MGHDK and SYGVNS.

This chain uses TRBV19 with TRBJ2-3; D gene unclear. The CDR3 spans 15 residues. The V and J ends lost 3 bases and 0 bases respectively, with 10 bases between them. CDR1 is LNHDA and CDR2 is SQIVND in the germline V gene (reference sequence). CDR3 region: CASSMGSLSTDTQYF. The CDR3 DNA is TGTGCCAGTAGTATGGGTAGCCTTAGCACAGATACGCAGTATTTT.

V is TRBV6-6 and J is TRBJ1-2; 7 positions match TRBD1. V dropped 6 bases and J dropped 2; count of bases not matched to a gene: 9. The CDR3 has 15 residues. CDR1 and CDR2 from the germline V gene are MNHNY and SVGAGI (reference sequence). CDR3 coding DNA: TGTGCCAGCAGCTCTCGGGACAGCCGGAACTATGGCTACACCTTC. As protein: CASSSRDSRNYGYTF.

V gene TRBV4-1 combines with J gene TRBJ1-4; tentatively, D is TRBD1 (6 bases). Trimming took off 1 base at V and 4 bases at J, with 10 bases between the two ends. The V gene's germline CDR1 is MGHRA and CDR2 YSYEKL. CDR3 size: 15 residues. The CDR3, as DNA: TGCGCCAGCAGCCAAGGGGCAGGGGTTAATGAAAAACTGTTTTTT. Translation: CASSQGAGVNEKLFF.

CDR3 bases: TGTGCCAGCAGCCGACAGGGATTCAACGAGCAGTACTTC. It translates to CASSRQGFNEQYF. The V gene is TRBV6-5, the J gene TRBJ2-7; 7 bases fit TRBD1. V dropped 6 bases and J dropped 5; count of bases not matched to a gene: 7. The CDR3 is 13 residues long. From germline, CDR1 is MNHEY and CDR2 SVGAGI.

CDR3 in amino acids: CASSESLIPSSYNEQFF. The CDR3 bases are TGTGCCAGCAGTGAGTCCCTAATTCCAAGCTCCTACAATGAGCAGTTCTTC. The chain carries TRBV6-1 and TRBJ2-1; D remains ambiguous. The V gene's germline CDR1 is MNHNS and CDR2 SASEGT. V lost 3 bases and J lost 0, with 15 bases in between. The CDR3 extends over 17 amino acids.

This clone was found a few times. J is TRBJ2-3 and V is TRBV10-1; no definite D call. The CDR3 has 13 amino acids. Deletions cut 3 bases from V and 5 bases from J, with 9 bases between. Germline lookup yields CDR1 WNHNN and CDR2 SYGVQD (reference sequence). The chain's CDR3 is CASSDLFGDTQYF. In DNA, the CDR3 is TGCGCCAGCAGTGACCTATTCGGAGATACGCAGTATTTT.

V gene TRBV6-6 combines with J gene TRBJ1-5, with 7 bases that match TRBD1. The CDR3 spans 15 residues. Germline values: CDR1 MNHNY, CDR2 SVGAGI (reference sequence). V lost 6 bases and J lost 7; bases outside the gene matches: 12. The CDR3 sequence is CASRWDSVPKQPQHF. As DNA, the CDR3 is TGTGCCAGCAGGTGGGACAGCGTTCCTAAGCAGCCCCAGCATTTT.

The CDR3 protein is CASSEAISSYNEQFF. In DNA form, the CDR3 reads TGTGCCAGCAGCGAGGCCATCAGCTCCTACAATGAGCAGTTCTTC. The rearrangement joins TRBV4-2 to TRBJ2-1; D remains unclear. The germline V gene has CDR1 LGHNA and CDR2 YNFKEQ. CDR3 length: 15 residues. V shed 5 bases and J shed 0 bases, with 11 bases lying between them.

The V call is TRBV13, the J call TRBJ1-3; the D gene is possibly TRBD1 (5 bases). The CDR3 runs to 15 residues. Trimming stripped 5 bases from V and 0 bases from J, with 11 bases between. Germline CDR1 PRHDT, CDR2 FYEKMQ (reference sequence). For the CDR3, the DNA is TGTGCCAGCAGCACGCAGGGCTACTCTGGAAACACCATATATTTT. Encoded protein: CASSTQGYSGNTIYF.

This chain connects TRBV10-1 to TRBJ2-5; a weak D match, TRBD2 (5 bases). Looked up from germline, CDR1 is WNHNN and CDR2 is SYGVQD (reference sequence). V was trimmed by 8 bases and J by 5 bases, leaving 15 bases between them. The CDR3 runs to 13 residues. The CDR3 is CASSQRVRETQYF. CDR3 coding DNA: TGCGCCAGCTCCCAGAGGGTACGGGAGACCCAGTACTTC.

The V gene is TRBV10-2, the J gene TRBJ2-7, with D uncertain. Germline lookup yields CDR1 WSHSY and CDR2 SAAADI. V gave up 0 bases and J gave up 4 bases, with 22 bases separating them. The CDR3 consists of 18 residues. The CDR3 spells CASSESSSLFPQRYEQYF. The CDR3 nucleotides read TGCGCCAGCAGTGAGTCTTCTTCCCTTTTCCCCCAACGGTACGAGCAGTACTTC.

CDR3 bases: TGCGCCAGCAGCTCCACGGACAGGGGGGCAGTTGGCTACACCTTC. Amino acid sequence: CASSSTDRGAVGYTF. The chain has TRBV5-1 and TRBJ1-2; 10 bases agree with TRBD1. V lost 3 bases and J lost 7; bases outside the gene matches: 9. The germline V gene encodes CDR1 SGHRS and CDR2 YFSETQ. This CDR3 comprises 15 residues.

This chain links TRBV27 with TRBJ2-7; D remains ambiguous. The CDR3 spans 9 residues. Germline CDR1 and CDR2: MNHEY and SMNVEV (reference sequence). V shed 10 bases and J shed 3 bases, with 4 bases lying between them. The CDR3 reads CANNYEQYF. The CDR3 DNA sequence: TGTGCCAACAACTACGAGCAGTACTTC.

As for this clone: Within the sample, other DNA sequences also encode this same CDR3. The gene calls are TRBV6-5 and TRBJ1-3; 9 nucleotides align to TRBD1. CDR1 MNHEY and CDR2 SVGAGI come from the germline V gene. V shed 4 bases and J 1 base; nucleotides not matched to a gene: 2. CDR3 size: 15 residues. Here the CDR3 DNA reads TGTGCCAGCAGTTTACAGGGGGCGTCTGGAAACACCATATATTTT. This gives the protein CASSLQGASGNTIYF.

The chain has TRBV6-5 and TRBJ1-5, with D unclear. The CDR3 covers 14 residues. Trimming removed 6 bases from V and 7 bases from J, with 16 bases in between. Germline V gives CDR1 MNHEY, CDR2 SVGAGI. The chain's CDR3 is CASRRSRVSQPQHF. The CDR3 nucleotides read TGTGCCAGCAGAAGGAGCCGAGTATCCCAGCCCCAGCATTTT.